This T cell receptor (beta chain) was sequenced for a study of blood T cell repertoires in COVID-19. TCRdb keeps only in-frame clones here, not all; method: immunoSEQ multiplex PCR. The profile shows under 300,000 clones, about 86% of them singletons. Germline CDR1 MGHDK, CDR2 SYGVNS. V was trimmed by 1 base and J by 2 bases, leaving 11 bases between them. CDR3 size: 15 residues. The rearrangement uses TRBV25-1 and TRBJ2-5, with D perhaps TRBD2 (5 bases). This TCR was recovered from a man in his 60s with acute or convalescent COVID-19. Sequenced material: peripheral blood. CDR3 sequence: CASSEFLGEQETQYF. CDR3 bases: TGTGCCAGCAGTGAATTCTTGGGAGAGCAAGAGACCCAGTACTTC.